These T cell receptor beta chains were read from a single sample in a study of shared clonotypes between healthy human individuals. Some clones are missing from TCRdb's copy, which holds only in-frame ones; the method was immunoSEQ multiplex PCR. The data contain some 2,100,000 clones, 90% to 96% of them singletons. Sequenced: naive CD4+ T cells sorted from blood. The source of these receptors is a young man in good health. Each CDR3 is given with its conserved first and last residue. Fields, in order: clone size, J gene, V gene, D gene, CDR3 DNA, CDR3 protein. A D gene is named only where the DNA matches it firmly. Rows give clone size only sometimes, using once, few, many, or a class for an expanded clone.

clone_size: NA; j_call: TRBJ2-7; v_call: TRBV18; d_call: TRBD1; cdr3_nt: TGTGCCAGCTCACCATGGGACAGGGTCGAGCAGTACTTC; cdr3_aa: CASSPWDRVEQYF
clone_size: once; j_call: TRBJ2-2; v_call: TRBV6-1; d_call: TRBD1; cdr3_nt: TGTGCCAGCAGTAAACAGGGGGTGGTCACCGGGGAGCTGTTTTTT; cdr3_aa: CASSKQGVVTGELFF
clone_size: NA; j_call: TRBJ2-2; v_call: TRBV5-1; d_call: NA; cdr3_nt: TGCGCCAGCAGCTTGTCGGCAGGGAGTGCCGGGGAGCTGTTTTTT; cdr3_aa: CASSLSAGSAGELFF
clone_size: few; j_call: TRBJ2-5; v_call: TRBV10-3; d_call: NA; cdr3_nt: TGTGCCATCAGTGAGTGGGGACAAGAGACCCAGTACTTC; cdr3_aa: CAISEWGQETQYF
clone_size: NA; j_call: TRBJ1-4; v_call: TRBV6-5; d_call: NA; cdr3_nt: TGTGCCAGCAAGGCGGTCTTGGATGAAAAACTGTTTTTT; cdr3_aa: CASKAVLDEKLFF
clone_size: NA; j_call: TRBJ1-3; v_call: TRBV5-1; d_call: NA; cdr3_nt: TGCGCCAGCAGCTTGCTTTCACAGGGCCTCTCTGGAAACACCATATATTTT; cdr3_aa: CASSLLSQGLSGNTIYF
clone_size: NA; j_call: TRBJ1-2; v_call: TRBV5-6; d_call: NA; cdr3_nt: TGTGCCAGCAGCTTGCCAGGAGGGTCTAACTATGGCTACACCTTC; cdr3_aa: CASSLPGGSNYGYTF
clone_size: NA; j_call: TRBJ1-1; v_call: TRBV25-1; d_call: NA; cdr3_nt: TGTGCCAGCAGTGACTATGGCCCCACTACTGAAGCTTTCTTT; cdr3_aa: CASSDYGPTTEAFF
clone_size: NA; j_call: TRBJ2-3; v_call: TRBV6-1; d_call: NA; cdr3_nt: TGTGCCAGCAGAGAGATGGCCACAGATACGCAGTATTTT; cdr3_aa: CASREMATDTQYF
clone_size: NA; j_call: TRBJ2-7; v_call: TRBV5-1; d_call: TRBD2; cdr3_nt: TGCGCCAGCAGCACCTTAGCGGGAGGTACCTACGAGCAGTACTTC; cdr3_aa: CASSTLAGGTYEQYF
clone_size: few; j_call: TRBJ1-6; v_call: TRBV27; d_call: NA; cdr3_nt: TGTGCCAGCAGTCCACGGTGGGGGGATAATTCACCCCTCCACTTT; cdr3_aa: CASSPRWGDNSPLHF
clone_size: NA; j_call: TRBJ2-5; v_call: TRBV5-1; d_call: NA; cdr3_nt: TGCGCCAGCAGCTTGTCAGGGGAGACCCAGTACTTC; cdr3_aa: CASSLSGETQYF
clone_size: NA; j_call: TRBJ1-4; v_call: TRBV12-2; d_call: NA; cdr3_nt: TGTGCAAGTCGCTTAGACAGGGGAACAACTAATGAAAAACTGTTTTTT; cdr3_aa: CASRLDRGTTNEKLFF
clone_size: NA; j_call: TRBJ1-1; v_call: TRBV19; d_call: NA; cdr3_nt: TGTGCCAGTAGTATAGTTTTTGGCCTTTCGGGCACTGAAGCTTTCTTT; cdr3_aa: CASSIVFGLSGTEAFF
clone_size: once; j_call: TRBJ1-1; v_call: TRBV6-5; d_call: TRBD1; cdr3_nt: TGTGCCAGCAGTTACGGGGACAGTACCCCCACTGAAGCTTTCTTT; cdr3_aa: CASSYGDSTPTEAFF
clone_size: NA; j_call: TRBJ2-5; v_call: TRBV9; d_call: NA; cdr3_nt: TGTGCCAGCAGCGTAGGGGCAGGAGAAGAGACCCAGTACTTC; cdr3_aa: CASSVGAGEETQYF
clone_size: NA; j_call: TRBJ1-1; v_call: TRBV29-1; d_call: TRBD1; cdr3_nt: TGCAGCGCAGGGGGGACAGCTAACACTGAAGCTTTCTTT; cdr3_aa: CSAGGTANTEAFF
clone_size: NA; j_call: TRBJ2-1; v_call: TRBV11-2; d_call: NA; cdr3_nt: TGTGCCAGCAGCTCCGGACTCGGGACCGATGAGCAGTTCTTC; cdr3_aa: CASSSGLGTDEQFF
clone_size: NA; j_call: TRBJ1-2; v_call: TRBV7-3; d_call: TRBD1; cdr3_nt: TGTGCCAGCAGCTTCGACAGGGGAGGCTACACCTTC; cdr3_aa: CASSFDRGGYTF
clone_size: NA; j_call: TRBJ1-6; v_call: TRBV19; d_call: NA; cdr3_nt: TGTGCCAGTAGTACCACCTTAGGGAATTCACCCCTCCACTTT; cdr3_aa: CASSTTLGNSPLHF
clone_size: NA; j_call: TRBJ2-7; v_call: TRBV5-1; d_call: NA; cdr3_nt: TGCGCCAGCAGCTTGGCCGGGGACACGCTTTACGAGCAGTACTTC; cdr3_aa: CASSLAGDTLYEQYF
clone_size: NA; j_call: TRBJ2-1; v_call: TRBV27; d_call: NA; cdr3_nt: TGTGCCAGCACCCCCGGGACAAGGAGCTCCTACAATGAGCAGTTCTTC; cdr3_aa: CASTPGTRSSYNEQFF
clone_size: NA; j_call: TRBJ2-3; v_call: TRBV5-1; d_call: NA; cdr3_nt: TGCGCCAGCAGCTTGTTCGGTGCGGGGAGCACAGATACGCAGTATTTT; cdr3_aa: CASSLFGAGSTDTQYF
clone_size: NA; j_call: TRBJ2-1; v_call: TRBV20-1; d_call: NA; cdr3_nt: TGCAGTGCTAGAGGGACTTTTTTTTGGTTCTTC; cdr3_aa: CSARGTFFWFF
clone_size: NA; j_call: TRBJ1-1; v_call: TRBV5-1; d_call: NA; cdr3_nt: TGCGCCAGCAGCACTCCTTGGAACACTGAAGCTTTCTTT; cdr3_aa: CASSTPWNTEAFF
clone_size: NA; j_call: TRBJ2-7; v_call: TRBV9; d_call: TRBD2; cdr3_nt: TGTGCCAGCAGCGTAGCTTCGGAGCGGGAGCCCTACGAGCAGTACTTC; cdr3_aa: CASSVASEREPYEQYF
clone_size: NA; j_call: TRBJ1-6; v_call: TRBV6-6; d_call: NA; cdr3_nt: TGTGCCAGCAGGGCAGCGGGCAGAAATTCACCCCTCCACTTT; cdr3_aa: CASRAAGRNSPLHF
clone_size: once; j_call: TRBJ2-3; v_call: TRBV5-6; d_call: NA; cdr3_nt: TGTGCCAGCAGCCCGGACATCCACTTGAGCACAGATACGCAGTATTTT; cdr3_aa: CASSPDIHLSTDTQYF
clone_size: NA; j_call: TRBJ2-2; v_call: TRBV18; d_call: NA; cdr3_nt: TGTGCCAGCTCAAATTTCGGGGCCACCGGGGAGCTGTTTTTT; cdr3_aa: CASSNFGATGELFF
clone_size: NA; j_call: TRBJ2-3; v_call: TRBV11-3; d_call: NA; cdr3_nt: TGTGCCAGCAGCTTACGGGTTTCGGGGAACGAGGGAGATACGCAGTATTTT; cdr3_aa: CASSLRVSGNEGDTQYF
clone_size: NA; j_call: TRBJ1-2; v_call: TRBV6-6; d_call: NA; cdr3_nt: TGTGCCAGCAGTTACGACAGGACGTCCTATGGCTACACCTTC; cdr3_aa: CASSYDRTSYGYTF
clone_size: NA; j_call: TRBJ2-1; v_call: TRBV6-1; d_call: NA; cdr3_nt: TGTGCCAGCAGTGCGGAGAGGGCTGTGTTCTTC; cdr3_aa: CASSAERAVFF
clone_size: NA; j_call: TRBJ2-2; v_call: TRBV10-3; d_call: NA; cdr3_nt: TGTGCCATCAGGGACCCCATGACAAGGGTCGCCGGGGAGCTGTTTTTT; cdr3_aa: CAIRDPMTRVAGELFF
clone_size: NA; j_call: TRBJ1-5; v_call: TRBV4-3; d_call: NA; cdr3_nt: TGCGCCAGCAGCCAAGAGCAGGGACAGCCCCAGCATTTT; cdr3_aa: CASSQEQGQPQHF
clone_size: NA; j_call: TRBJ1-1; v_call: TRBV4-3; d_call: NA; cdr3_nt: TGCGCCAGCAGCCCCAGTGGAGGTTGGACTGAAGCTTTCTTT; cdr3_aa: CASSPSGGWTEAFF
clone_size: NA; j_call: TRBJ2-5; v_call: TRBV28; d_call: TRBD1; cdr3_nt: TGTGCCAGCAGGGGGGCCGACAGGGGGCGGGAGACCCAGTACTTC; cdr3_aa: CASRGADRGRETQYF
clone_size: NA; j_call: TRBJ2-1; v_call: TRBV19; d_call: NA; cdr3_nt: TGTGCCAGTAGTATAGGTGGGAAATCAGTTTTCAATGAGCAGTTCTTC; cdr3_aa: CASSIGGKSVFNEQFF
clone_size: NA; j_call: TRBJ1-4; v_call: TRBV30; d_call: NA; cdr3_nt: TGTGCCTGGGATGACATAACTAATGAAAAACTGTTTTTT; cdr3_aa: CAWDDITNEKLFF
clone_size: NA; j_call: TRBJ2-5; v_call: TRBV10-2; d_call: TRBD1; cdr3_nt: TGCGCCAGCAGTGAGTCACAGGGGTACCAAGAGACCCAGTACTTC; cdr3_aa: CASSESQGYQETQYF
clone_size: NA; j_call: TRBJ2-3; v_call: TRBV18; d_call: NA; cdr3_nt: TGTGCCAGCTCACCACCAGTCCACACAGATACGCAGTATTTT; cdr3_aa: CASSPPVHTDTQYF
clone_size: once; j_call: TRBJ2-2; v_call: TRBV5-1; d_call: NA; cdr3_nt: TGCGCCAGCAGCACAAACCCAGGGAACACCGGGGAGCTGTTTTTT; cdr3_aa: CASSTNPGNTGELFF
clone_size: once; j_call: TRBJ1-3; v_call: TRBV9; d_call: TRBD1; cdr3_nt: TGTGCCAGCAGCGCGAACCCCGGACAGGGGCTAGACACCATATATTTT; cdr3_aa: CASSANPGQGLDTIYF
clone_size: NA; j_call: TRBJ2-4; v_call: TRBV6-1; d_call: TRBD1; cdr3_nt: TGTGCCAGCAGTGACCCGACCCCGGGACAGGGGATACATTCCAAAAACATTCAGTACTTC; cdr3_aa: CASSDPTPGQGIHSKNIQYF
clone_size: NA; j_call: TRBJ2-3; v_call: TRBV11-2; d_call: TRBD2; cdr3_nt: TGTGCCAGCAGCTTTCCCGGCGGGGGGGGCTACCGATCCACAGATACGCAGTATTTT; cdr3_aa: CASSFPGGGGYRSTDTQYF
clone_size: NA; j_call: TRBJ1-3; v_call: TRBV6-1; d_call: NA; cdr3_nt: TGTGCCAGCAGTGCAAGCAGGGGTCCCCTCTCTGGAAACACCATATATTTT; cdr3_aa: CASSASRGPLSGNTIYF
clone_size: NA; j_call: TRBJ1-5; v_call: TRBV4-1; d_call: NA; cdr3_nt: TGCGCCAGCAGCCAAGTTTTCCAGAATAGCAATCAGCCCCAGCATTTT; cdr3_aa: CASSQVFQNSNQPQHF